What follows is one T cell receptor beta chain and its context. Germline V gene sequence: CDR1 SQVTM, CDR2 ANQGSEA. The ends were cut back, 2 bases at V and 5 bases at J, with 9 bases in the middle. CDR3 length equals 12 residues. These data belong to a study of somatic mutations in cytotoxic T cells in rheumatoid arthritis. Sequencing used immunoSEQ multiplex PCR; TCRdb keeps in-frame clones, though not all of them. The sample has around 6,400 clones, around 68% seen once. This clonotype was obtained from a woman in her 50s in good health. J is TRBJ1-2 and V is TRBV29-1; no reliable D call. Sequencing was done on a sample of CD8+ T cells sorted from blood. CDR3 nucleotide sequence: TGCAGCGTTGAACGGGATTCATATGGCTACACCTTC. Protein product: CSVERDSYGYTF.